This T cell receptor beta chain was sequenced for a study of shared clonotypes between healthy human individuals. V was cut by 0 bases and J by 4 bases, with 5 bases left in between. This CDR3 comprises 13 residues. Per the germline V gene, CDR1 is SGHDN and CDR2 is FVKESK. The table came from immunoSEQ multiplex PCR; TCRdb's copy has only in-frame clones and leaves some out. The sample records more than 2 million clones, about 95% being singletons. The receptor was derived from a man between 18 and 35 years old in good health. Input material: naive CD4+ T cells sorted from blood. Subset described: CD45RA+ positively selected. This sequence joins TRBV14 and TRBJ2-3; tentatively, D is TRBD1 (5 bases). Here the CDR3 reads CASSQDRADTQYF. DNA for the CDR3: TGTGCCAGCAGCCAAGACAGGGCAGATACGCAGTATTTT.